A selection of T cell receptor beta chains follows, all from one sample in a study of T cells in Graves' hyperthyroidism and ophthalmopathy. TCRdb fed the multiplex PCR reads into MiXCR, producing one record per CDR3 protein. This sample has 350,000 to 400,000 distinct CDR3 sequences, with about 20% found just once. Material: blood. All receptors derive from a young woman with Graves' hyperthyroidism. CDR3s include the opening cysteine and the closing phenylalanine or tryptophan. D genes are given only for firm matches. The size of a clone is reported for some rows only, either as once, few or many, or as a class for expanded clones.

>TRBD1|TRBV6-1|many|TRBJ2-5
TGTGCCAGCAGGGACAGGGCGGTCGGAGAGACCCAGTACTTC
CASRDRAVGETQYF
>.|TRBV6-1|many|TRBJ1-2
TGTGCCAGCAGGTTCCGGGACACCCGAGATTCTAACTATGGCTACACCTTC
CASRFRDTRDSNYGYTF
>.|TRBV4-2|few|TRBJ1-1
TGTGCCAGCAGCCCCTCCGTGGTTGGGCCCACGATGAACACTGAAGCTTTCTTT
CASSPSVVGPTMNTEAFF
>TRBD1|TRBV6-1|many|TRBJ2-7
TGTGCCAGCAGTCAGCCCCGGACAGGGGTTACCTCCTACGAGCAGTACTTC
CASSQPRTGVTSYEQYF
>TRBD1|TRBV6-1|many|TRBJ1-1
TGTGCCAGCAACCAGGGGGAGGGCACTGAAGCTTTCTTT
CASNQGEGTEAFF
>TRBD1|TRBV28|many|TRBJ1-1
TGTGCCAGCAGTTCCCCTGAGGGGGCGGGAAACACTGAAGCTTTCTTT
CASSSPEGAGNTEAFF
>.|TRBV28|many|TRBJ2-3
TGTGCCAGCAGGGAGGGGAGGACAGATACGCAGTATTTT
CASREGRTDTQYF
>.|TRBV19|.|TRBJ1-1
TGTGCCAGTAGTACCCCCAGGACGGGCGTGGGCACTGAAGCTTTCTTT
CASSTPRTGVGTEAFF
>.|TRBV2|many|TRBJ1-5
TGTGCCAGCGGGGAGGACGGGACAAATCAGCCCCAGCATTTT
CASGEDGTNQPQHF
>.|TRBV7-9|many|TRBJ1-1
TGTGCCAGCAGCATTGTCATGAACACTGAAGCTTTCTTT
CASSIVMNTEAFF
>.|TRBV6-7|many|TRBJ2-7
TGTGCCAGCAGTTACAAAGGATTAAGCTCCTACGAGCAGTACTTC
CASSYKGLSSYEQYF
>.|TRBV5-1|many|TRBJ2-5
TGCGCCAGCAGCGCGCGGGGGCCCCAAGAGACCCAGTACTTC
CASSARGPQETQYF
>TRBD1|TRBV20-1|many|TRBJ1-5
TGCAGTGCTAGCGGACAGGGGGCACAGCCCCAGCATTTT
CSASGQGAQPQHF
>.|TRBV18|few|TRBJ2-7
TGTGCCAGCTCGGGGCCCGGGACATCCCCCTACGAGCAGTACTTC
CASSGPGTSPYEQYF
>TRBD1|TRBV6-1|.|TRBJ1-2
TGTGCCAGCAGTGAAGCGGCGGGACAGGTCTATGGCTACACCTTC
CASSEAAGQVYGYTF
>.|TRBV5-4|.|TRBJ2-2
TGTGCCAGCAGCTCCGGGACCGCGCCTTACCTGAACACCGGGGAGCTGTTTTTT
CASSSGTAPYLNTGELFF
>.|TRBV7-9|few|TRBJ2-4
TGTGCCAGCAATGACCGGGGCCATTTGAACATTCAGTACTTC
CASNDRGHLNIQYF
>.|TRBV7-3|many|TRBJ1-1
TGTGCCAGCAGCTTAACGAGCGGGGGGCGGAACACTGAAGCTTTCTTT
CASSLTSGGRNTEAFF
>TRBD1|TRBV11-1|.|TRBJ1-1
TGTGCCAGCAGCTCCGGACAGGCTAGGAATGGCGCTGAAGCTTTCTTT
CASSSGQARNGAEAFF
>.|TRBV9|many|TRBJ1-2
TGTGCCAGCAGCGTAGTAGAGGGCGGGGGCTACACCTTC
CASSVVEGGGYTF
>.|TRBV6-2/TRBV6-3|.|TRBJ2-7
TGTGCCACCTTAACGGATCCAAGCTCCTACGAGCAGTACTTC
CATLTDPSSYEQYF
>TRBD1|TRBV24-1|many|TRBJ1-2
TGTGCCACCAGTGAGGCGACAGGGGTCTATGGCTACACCTTC
CATSEATGVYGYTF
>TRBD1|TRBV27|many|TRBJ2-2
TGTGCCAGCAGCCTGGACAGGGTCCACACCGGGGAGCTGTTTTTT
CASSLDRVHTGELFF
>TRBD1|TRBV7-8|many|TRBJ2-7
TGTGCCAGCAGCTTATTGGGACAGGTGGACGAGCAGTACTTC
CASSLLGQVDEQYF
>.|TRBV2|.|TRBJ2-7
TGTGCCAGCAGAATAGGCGGGTACGAGCAGTACTTC
CASRIGGYEQYF
>.|TRBV11-2|many|TRBJ2-7
TGTGCCAGCAGCTTACGTCAGGGGAAAACGGCCTACGAGCAGTACTTC
CASSLRQGKTAYEQYF
>.|TRBV30|many|TRBJ1-2
TGTGCCTGGAGTGCTATGACAGGCCGGACTTATGGCTACACCTTC
CAWSAMTGRTYGYTF
>TRBD1|TRBV28|many|TRBJ2-7
TGTGCCAGCACCTCCTCCTGGGGACAGGACTACGAGCAGTACTTC
CASTSSWGQDYEQYF
>.|TRBV6-2/TRBV6-3|few|TRBJ1-6
TGTGCCAGCAGTTACGCCATGGGCTTGCGGACGGAGAAATATAATTCACCCCTCCACTTT
CASSYAMGLRTEKYNSPLHF
>TRBD1|TRBV15|many|TRBJ1-2
TGTGCCACCAGCAAGGACAGGGAATGGAATGGCTACACCTTC
CATSKDREWNGYTF
>TRBD1|TRBV14|once|TRBJ1-2
TGTGCCAGCAGCCACGGACAGGGGAAGGACTATGGCTACACCTTC
CASSHGQGKDYGYTF
>TRBD2|TRBV11-2|many|TRBJ2-5
TGTGCCAGCAGCTACCGACTAGCGGGGAGAGAGACCCAGTACTTC
CASSYRLAGRETQYF
>.|TRBV5-6|few|TRBJ1-5
TGTGCCAGCAGCTTGCTCGGGAATAGCAATCAGCCCCAGCATTTT
CASSLLGNSNQPQHF
>.|TRBV15|many|TRBJ2-7
TGTGCCACCAGCACACCCATCGGTCGGGCCGTACCTCCCGGCGAGCAGTACTTC
CATSTPIGRAVPPGEQYF
>TRBD1|TRBV12-3/TRBV12-4|many|TRBJ1-3
TGTGCCAGCAGGATCAGGACAGGGATGGGAAACACCATATATTTT
CASRIRTGMGNTIYF
>.|TRBV12-3/TRBV12-4|many|TRBJ1-1
TGTGCCAGCAGCCCTGGGAGGCAGGGATCTGAAGCTTTCTTT
CASSPGRQGSEAFF
>.|TRBV28|many|TRBJ2-7
TGTGCCAGCAGTTTGGGTGGACACCCAAAACAAGAGTACTTC
CASSLGGHPKQEYF
>TRBD1|TRBV2|many|TRBJ1-2
TGTGCCAGCAGTGGACGGGACAGGTATGGCTACACCTTC
CASSGRDRYGYTF
>TRBD1|TRBV20-1|many|TRBJ1-1
TGCAGTGCTAGATTCGACAGGGAGTGGACTGAAGCTTTCTTT
CSARFDREWTEAFF
>.|TRBV9|many|TRBJ1-5
TGTGCCAGCAGCGTAGGGGACCGCAAAAATCAGCCCCAGCATTTT
CASSVGDRKNQPQHF
>TRBD1|TRBV7-9|many|TRBJ1-1
TGTGCCAGCAGCGTGACAGGGTTGAACACTGAAGCTTTCTTT
CASSVTGLNTEAFF
>.|TRBV19|many|TRBJ2-3
TGTGCCAGTAGTATAGTAGGGGGGATTGATACGCAGTATTTT
CASSIVGGIDTQYF
>.|TRBV11-3|many|TRBJ2-3
TGTGCCTCCCAGGGGGGCCTCACAGATACGCAGTATTTT
CASQGGLTDTQYF